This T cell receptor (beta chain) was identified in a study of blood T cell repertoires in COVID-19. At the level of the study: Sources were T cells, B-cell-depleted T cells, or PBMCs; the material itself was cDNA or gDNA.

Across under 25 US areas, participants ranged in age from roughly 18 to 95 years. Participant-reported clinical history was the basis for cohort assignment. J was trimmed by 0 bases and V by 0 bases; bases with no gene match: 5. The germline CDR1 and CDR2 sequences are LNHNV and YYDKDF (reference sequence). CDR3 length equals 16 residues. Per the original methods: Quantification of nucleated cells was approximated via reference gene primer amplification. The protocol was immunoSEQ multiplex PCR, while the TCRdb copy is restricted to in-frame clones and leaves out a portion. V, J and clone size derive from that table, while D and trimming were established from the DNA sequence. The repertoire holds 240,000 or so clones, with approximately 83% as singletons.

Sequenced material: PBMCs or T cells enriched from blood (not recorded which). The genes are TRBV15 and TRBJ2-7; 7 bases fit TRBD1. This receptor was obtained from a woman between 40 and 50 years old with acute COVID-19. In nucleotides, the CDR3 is TGTGCCACCAGCAGAGATGGGCGACAGGGCTCCTACGAGCAGTACTTC. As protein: CATSRDGRQGSYEQYF.